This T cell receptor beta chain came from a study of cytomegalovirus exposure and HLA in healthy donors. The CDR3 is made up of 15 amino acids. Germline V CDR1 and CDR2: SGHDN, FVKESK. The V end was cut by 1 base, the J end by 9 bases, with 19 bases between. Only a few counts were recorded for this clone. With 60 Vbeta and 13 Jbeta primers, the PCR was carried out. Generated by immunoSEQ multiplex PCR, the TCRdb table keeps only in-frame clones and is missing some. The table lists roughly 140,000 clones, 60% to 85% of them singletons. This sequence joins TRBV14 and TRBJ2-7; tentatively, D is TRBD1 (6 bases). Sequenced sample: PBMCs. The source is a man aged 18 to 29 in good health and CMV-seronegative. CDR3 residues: CASSQVGTSSTGQYF. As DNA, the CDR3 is TGTGCCAGCAGCCAAGTCGGGACATCCTCAACGGGGCAGTACTTC.